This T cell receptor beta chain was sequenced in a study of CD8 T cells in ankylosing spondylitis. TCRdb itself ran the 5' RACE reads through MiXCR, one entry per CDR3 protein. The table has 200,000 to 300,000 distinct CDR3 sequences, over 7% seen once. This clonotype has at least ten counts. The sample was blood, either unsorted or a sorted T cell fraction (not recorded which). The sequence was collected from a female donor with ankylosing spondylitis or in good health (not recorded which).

CDR3 sequence reads: CASSPLQGGNTIYF. CDR3 bases: TGTGCCAGCAGCCCTCTCCAAGGAGGAAACACCATATATTTT. The chain has TRBV7-9 and TRBJ1-3; no reliable D call. The CDR3 spans 14 residues. Germline V gene data show CDR1 as SEHNR and CDR2 as FQNEAQ (reference sequence). V was clipped by 5 bases and J by 4 bases, with 12 bases between them. Full variable domain (remainder filled in from reference TRBV7-9 and TRBJ1-3): DTGVSQNPRHKITKRGQNVTFRCDPISEHNRLYWYRQTLGQGPEFLTYFQNEAQLEKSRLLSDRFSAERPKGSFSTLEIQRTEQGDSAMYLCASSPLQGGNTIYFGEGSWLTVV.